Presented here are 2 T cell receptor beta chains from one specimen sequenced in a study of blood T cell repertoires in COVID-19. Sequenced by immunoSEQ multiplex PCR; TCRdb stores in-frame clones only, minus some. The sample holds about 280,000 clones, around 90% seen once. Sequencing used PBMCs or T cells enriched from blood (not recorded which). All receptors come from a man aged 40-49 years who had been exposed to COVID-19.

This clone was counted once. The genes are TRBV19 and TRBJ1-4; TRBD1 might be the D (6 bases). Germline CDR1 LNHDA, CDR2 SQIVND (reference sequence). V dropped 4 bases and J dropped 8 bases, with 14 bases sitting between them. The CDR3 runs 14 residues. The CDR3 DNA reads as TGTGCCAGTAGTAAGTTCCAGGGGAACGAAAAACTGTTTTTT. Protein sequence: CASSKFQGNEKLFF. The variable domain in full, with the rest retrieved from reference TRBV19 and TRBJ1-4, is DGGITQSPKYLFRKEGQNVTLSCEQNLNHDAMYWYRQDPGQGLRLIYYSQIVNDFQKGDIAEGYSVSREKKESFPLTVTSAQKNPTAFYLCASSKFQGNEKLFFGSGTQLSVL.

DNA of the CDR3: TGTGCCTGGTATAGCGGGAGCTCCTACGAGCAGTACTTC. As protein: CAWYSGSSYEQYF. The chain links TRBV30 to TRBJ2-7; TRBD2 agrees at 9 bases. After removal of 5 bases from V and 0 bases from J, the junction contained 2 bases not matched to a gene. The germline V gene encodes CDR1 GTSNPN and CDR2 SVGIG (reference sequence). The CDR3 contains 13 residues. The whole variable domain, remainder taken from reference TRBV30 and TRBJ2-7, is SQTIHQWPATLVQPVGSPLSLECTVEGTSNPNLYWYRQAAGRGLQLLFYSVGIGQISSEVPQNLSASRPQDRQFILSSKKLLLSDSGFYLCAWYSGSSYEQYFGPGTRLTVT.